A single sample is the source of the 10 T cell receptor beta chains below, sequenced in a study of blood T cell repertoires in COVID-19. The method was immunoSEQ multiplex PCR; TCRdb's version includes in-frame clones alone and lacks a portion of them. The sample lists some 120,000 clones, around four fifths occurring once. Specimen: peripheral blood. The origin of the receptors is an elderly man with acute or convalescent COVID-19.

This rearrangement joins TRBV6-6 to TRBJ2-1; tentative D call: TRBD2 (6 bases). V lost 5 bases, J lost 4 bases, and 21 bases lay in between. CDR3 length: 17 amino acids. Germline-derived CDR1 and CDR2 are MNHNY and SVGAGI (reference sequence). The CDR3 DNA reads TGTGCCAGCAGTCCCGGGCTGGGGCTAGCGCTTTACAATGAGCAGTTCTTC. It yields the protein CASSPGLGLALYNEQFF.

The V call is TRBV11-2, the J call TRBJ1-3; D is undetermined. Trimming removed 3 bases from V and 2 bases from J, with 8 bases in between. The CDR3 loop spans 14 amino acids. Germline V gene lookup returns CDR1 SGHAT and CDR2 FQNNGV. The CDR3: CASSLAVTGNTIYF. The CDR3 coding sequence is TGTGCCAGCAGCTTGGCAGTGACTGGAAACACCATATATTTT. Complete variable domain (other parts from reference TRBV11-2 and TRBJ1-3): EAGVAQSPRYKIIEKRQSVAFWCNPISGHATLYWYQQILGQGPKLLIQFQNNGVVDDSQLPKDRFSAERLKGVDSTLKIQPAKLEDSAVYLCASSLAVTGNTIYFGEGSWLTVV.

The rearrangement joins TRBV19 to TRBJ1-2; 10 nucleotides agree with TRBD1. CDR1 and CDR2 from the germline V gene are LNHDA and SQIVND (reference sequence). Trimming at V came to 8 bases and at J to 6 bases, leaving 12 bases not matched to a gene. The CDR3 spans 15 residues. Here the CDR3 DNA reads TGTGCCAGTCGGGAGACAGGGGGCGTTAAGGATGGCTACACCTTC. This encodes CASRETGGVKDGYTF.

The rearrangement uses TRBV29-1 and TRBJ2-5; 9 positions match TRBD2. Germline V gives CDR1 SQVTM, CDR2 ANQGSEA. J was trimmed by 4 bases and V by 6 bases; bases with no gene match: 12. CDR3 size: 15 residues. CDR3 DNA sequence: TGCAGCGTCCCGAGAGGGACTAGCAGCGGAGAGACCCAGTACTTC. This encodes CSVPRGTSSGETQYF.

The genes are TRBV5-5 and TRBJ2-7; TRBD1 matches at 10 bases. CDR1 SGHKS and CDR2 YYEKEE come from the germline V gene (reference sequence). V lost 0 bases to trimming and J lost 3 bases; unmatched junction nucleotides: 3. CDR3 length: 15 residues. The CDR3 region is CASSLEDRGDYEQYF. The DNA of the CDR3 is TGTGCCAGCAGCTTGGAGGACAGGGGGGACTACGAGCAGTACTTC.

In this sample, this clone turned up once. The chain links TRBV15 to TRBJ2-3; 11 bases match TRBD2. The J segment lost 0 bases and the V segment lost 2 bases, leaving 4 bases of the junction unmatched. The CDR3 totals 17 residues. Germline CDR1 and CDR2: LNHNV and YYDKDF (reference sequence). The DNA of the CDR3 is TGTGCCACCAGCAGACTAGCGGGGGGCCCAAGCACAGATACGCAGTATTTT. Residues: CATSRLAGGPSTDTQYF.

The chain employs TRBV29-1 and TRBJ2-7, with 8 bases lining up with TRBD1. The CDR3 is 13 amino acids. The V and J ends lost 6 bases and 3 bases, in that order; junction bases with no gene match: 7. Germline V gene data show CDR1 as SQVTM and CDR2 as ANQGSEA. CDR3 DNA: TGCAGCGTCCGGACAGGGAGTAGCTACGAGCAGTACTTC. Translating gives CSVRTGSSYEQYF.

The rearrangement joins TRBV2 to TRBJ2-5; 7 bases fit TRBD1. CDR3 length: 15 amino acids. Trimming at V came to 4 bases and at J to 1 base, leaving 6 bases not matched to a gene. Germline V gives CDR1 SNHLY, CDR2 FYNNEI. The CDR3 DNA follows: TGTGCCAGCAGTGGACAGGGAACGCCCCAAGAGACCCAGTACTTC. This gives the protein CASSGQGTPQETQYF.

The chain combines TRBV3-1 (or the pseudogene TRBV3-2) with TRBJ2-2, with D perhaps matching TRBD1 (5 bases). From germline, CDR1 is LGHDT and CDR2 YNNKEL (reference sequence). CDR3 length: 14 residues. V dropped 4 bases and J dropped 7 bases, with 13 bases sitting between them. CDR3 DNA: TGTGCCAGCAGCCCGAACAAGGGGTTCGGGGAGCTGTTTTTT. The encoded protein is CASSPNKGFGELFF.

The chain carries TRBV18 and TRBJ2-5; 10 positions match TRBD1. Per germline, CDR1 KGHSH and CDR2 LQKENI. Losses at the gene ends were 3 bases for V and 4 bases for J; bases not matched to a gene: 2. The CDR3 contains 14 residues. This CDR3 is CASSPTGGVETQYF. The CDR3 DNA reads TGTGCCAGCTCACCGACAGGGGGCGTAGAGACCCAGTACTTC.